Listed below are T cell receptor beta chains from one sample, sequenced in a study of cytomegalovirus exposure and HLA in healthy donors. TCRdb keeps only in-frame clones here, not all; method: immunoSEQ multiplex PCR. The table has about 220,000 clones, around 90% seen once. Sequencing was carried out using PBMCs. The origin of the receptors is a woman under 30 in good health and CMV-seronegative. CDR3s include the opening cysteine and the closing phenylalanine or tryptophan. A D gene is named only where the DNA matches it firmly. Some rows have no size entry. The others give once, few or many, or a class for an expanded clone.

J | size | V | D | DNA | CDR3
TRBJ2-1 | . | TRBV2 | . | TGTGCCAGCTCGTCCCTCCGATTAGTCGATGAGCAGTTCTTC | CASSSLRLVDEQFF
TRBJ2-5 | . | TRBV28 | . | TGTGCCACCAGGGACACTCAGGTGACCCAGTACTTC | CATRDTQVTQYF
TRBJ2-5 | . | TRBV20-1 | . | TGCAGTGCGGCACAAGAGACCCAGTACTTC | CSAAQETQYF
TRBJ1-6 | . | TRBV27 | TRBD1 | TGTGCCAGCAGTTGGGACAGGGTTACCTCACCCCTCCACTTT | CASSWDRVTSPLHF
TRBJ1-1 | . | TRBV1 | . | TGCACCAGCAGCCGAGGGTACCCACTGGCAGCTTTCTTT | CTSSRGYPLAAFF
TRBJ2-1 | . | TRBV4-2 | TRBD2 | TGTGCCAGCAGCCAAGTTGCTGAGCGGGAGAGGAATGAGCAGTTCTTC | CASSQVAERERNEQFF
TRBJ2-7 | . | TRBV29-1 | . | TGCAGCGCCCAGGGGAAAGTGAACGAGCAGTACTTC | CSAQGKVNEQYF
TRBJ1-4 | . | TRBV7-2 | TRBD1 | TGTGCCAGCAGCTTAGTTCCCCCAGGGGGCTATGAAAAACTGTTTTTT | CASSLVPPGGYEKLFF
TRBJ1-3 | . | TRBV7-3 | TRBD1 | TGTGCCAGCAGCACCCGACAGGGGCCCCGGGGAAACACCATATATTTT | CASSTRQGPRGNTIYF
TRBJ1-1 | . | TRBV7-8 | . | TGTGCCAGCAGCTTAGCTCCAGGTGACACTGAAGCTTTCTTT | CASSLAPGDTEAFF
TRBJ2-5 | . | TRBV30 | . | TGTGCCTGGAGTGTCGGGCGGGACTTGATACAAGAGACCCAGTACTTC | CAWSVGRDLIQETQYF
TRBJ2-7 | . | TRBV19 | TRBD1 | TGTGCCAGTAGATTCGGGGACAGGAGCTCCTACGAGCAGTACTTC | CASRFGDRSSYEQYF
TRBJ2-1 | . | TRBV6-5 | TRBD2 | TGTGCCAGCAGTTACTCCGGACTAGCGTTCCGGCAGTTCTTC | CASSYSGLAFRQFF
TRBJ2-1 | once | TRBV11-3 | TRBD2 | TGTGCCAGCAGTTCGACTAGCGGGAGCCCCTACAATGAGCAGTTCTTC | CASSSTSGSPYNEQFF
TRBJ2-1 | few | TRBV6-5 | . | TGTGCCAGCAGTTACTCGTGGGGGGACTACAATGAGCAGTTCTTC | CASSYSWGDYNEQFF
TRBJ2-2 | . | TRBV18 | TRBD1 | TGTGCCAGCTCCCTAAAACAGGGGGCGGTCACCGGGGAGCTGTTTTTT | CASSLKQGAVTGELFF
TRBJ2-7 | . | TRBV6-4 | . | TGTGCCAGCAGCCAAAATCACGAGCAGTACTTC | CASSQNHEQYF